The next 23 T cell receptor beta chains were all read from a single sample in a study of blood T cell repertoires in COVID-19. Some clones are missing from TCRdb's copy, which holds only in-frame ones; the method was immunoSEQ multiplex PCR. The sample records 200,000 to 250,000 clones, 88% being singletons. What was sequenced was peripheral blood. The source of these receptors is a man younger than 35 with active or convalescent COVID-19.

This chain uses TRBV7-7 with TRBJ2-1; 8 positions agree with TRBD1. The germline gives CDR1 SSHAT, CDR2 FNYEAQ (reference sequence). V was clipped by 6 bases and J by 8 bases; unmatched bases: 12. The CDR3 loop spans 15 amino acids. The CDR3 sequence: CASSFTGAGGDEQFF. The CDR3 nucleotides read TGTGCCAGCAGTTTCACCGGGGCAGGGGGCGATGAGCAGTTCTTC. Full variable domain (missing parts from reference TRBV7-7 and TRBJ2-1): GAGVSQSPRYKVTKRGQDVTLRCDPISSHATLYWYQQALGQGPEFLTYFNYEAQPDKSGLPSDRFSAERPEGSISTLTIQRTEQRDSAMYRCASSFTGAGGDEQFFGPGTRLTVL.

The chain has TRBV6-1 and TRBJ2-1; 9 bases align to TRBD2. Germline values: CDR1 MNHNS, CDR2 SASEGT. The CDR3 has 14 residues. The V and J ends lost 3 bases and 14 bases, in that order; junction bases with no gene match: 11. The DNA for the CDR3 is TGTGCCAGCAGTGACACCGGGACTAGCTCATCCGAGTTCTTC. Protein sequence: CASSDTGTSSSEFF.

The V and J genes are TRBV7-6 and TRBJ2-2; TRBD2 matches at 7 bases. V gave up 2 bases and J gave up 4 bases; unmatched junction bases: 4. Germline V lookup: CDR1 SGHVS, CDR2 FNYEAQ. CDR3 length equals 15 residues. For the CDR3, the DNA is TGTGCCAGCAGCTTAACTGGGGGGGGCACCGGGGAGCTGTTTTTT. As protein: CASSLTGGGTGELFF.

The V gene is TRBV13, the J gene TRBJ2-6, with a possible D match to TRBD2 (6 bases). The germline CDR1 and CDR2 sequences are PRHDT and FYEKMQ (reference sequence). The V and J ends lost 5 bases and 0 bases respectively, with 14 bases between them. The CDR3 loop spans 17 amino acids. This CDR3 is CASSQLRGSSGANVLTF. The CDR3 DNA is TGTGCCAGCAGCCAGCTCCGGGGGAGCTCTGGGGCCAACGTCCTGACTTTC.

This sequence joins TRBV4-1 and TRBJ1-1, with 9 bases fitting TRBD1. Germline V lookup: CDR1 MGHRA, CDR2 YSYEKL. V lost 3 bases, J lost 4 bases, and 9 bases stayed unmatched. The CDR3 covers 16 residues. The CDR3 DNA follows: TGCGCCAGCAGCCATGGGACAGGGTCTCTCGGCACTGAAGCTTTCTTT. This encodes CASSHGTGSLGTEAFF.

The chain couples TRBV28 to TRBJ1-1, with D perhaps TRBD1 (6 bases). The length of the CDR3 is 15 residues. The germline CDR1 and CDR2 sequences are MDHEN and SYDVKM. With 4 bases removed from V and 4 bases from J, the gap between germline ends came to 16 bases. CDR3 protein: CASSSGDRWFTEAFF. The CDR3 DNA reads as TGTGCCAGCAGTTCAGGAGACAGGTGGTTCACTGAAGCTTTCTTT.

The V call is TRBV18, the J call TRBJ1-4; D call uncertain. Germline loops: CDR1 KGHSH, CDR2 LQKENI. The CDR3 length is 14 residues. V lost 6 bases to trimming and J lost 4 bases, with 12 bases between them. CDR3 amino acids: CASSPRGRNEKLFF. In nucleotides, the CDR3 is TGTGCCAGCTCCCCAAGAGGGCGTAATGAAAAACTGTTTTTT.

DNA of the CDR3: TGTGCCAGCAGCTTAGCGGGGAGCTCCTACAATGAGCAGTTCTTC. Its translation is CASSLAGSSYNEQFF. The genes are TRBV7-2 and TRBJ2-1; D perhaps matches TRBD2 (5 bases). V shed 0 bases and J shed 0 bases, with 6 bases lying between them. Germline values: CDR1 SGHTA, CDR2 FQGNSA. CDR3 length: 15 amino acids.

The chain employs TRBV9 and TRBJ2-6; 8 bases map to TRBD1. CDR3 length equals 18 residues. Germline V lookup: CDR1 SGDLS, CDR2 YYNGEE. J lost 4 bases, V lost 3 bases, and 12 bases had no gene match. CDR3 region: CASSAWTGPVSGANVLTF. The CDR3 DNA reads as TGTGCCAGCAGCGCCTGGACAGGGCCTGTCTCCGGGGCCAACGTCCTGACTTTC.

This clone has a handful of counts. The chain recombines TRBV7-9 with TRBJ2-7; no firm D call. CDR1 SEHNR and CDR2 FQNEAQ come from the germline V gene (reference sequence). The CDR3 sequence is 11 residues long. The V end was cut by 4 bases, the J end by 5 bases, with 6 bases between. The CDR3 DNA reads TGTGCCAGCAGCTCCCGAGACGAGCAGTACTTC. The encoded protein is CASSSRDEQYF.

The chain joins TRBV7-2 to TRBJ2-7; 11 nucleotides line up with TRBD1. J gave up 3 bases and V 7 bases, and 14 bases lay outside the gene matches. The germline V gene has CDR1 SGHTA and CDR2 FQGNSA. CDR3 length: 17 amino acids. In nucleotides, the CDR3 is TGTGCCAGCACCCGTCGGGGACAGGGGGGCTCAGGCTACGAGCAGTACTTC. Its protein is CASTRRGQGGSGYEQYF.

The chain joins TRBV28 to TRBJ2-4; 9 nucleotides match TRBD1. The V gene's germline CDR1 is MDHEN and CDR2 SYDVKM. V was pared by 2 bases and J by 7 bases, with 12 bases of the junction left unmatched. The CDR3 runs to 17 residues. CDR3 loop: CASSLGPGQGSSNIQYF. In DNA form, the CDR3 reads TGTGCCAGCAGTTTAGGACCGGGACAGGGATCGTCGAACATTCAGTACTTC.

V and J are TRBV10-1 and TRBJ1-2, with D tentatively TRBD1 (5 bases). V was shortened by 5 bases and J by 4 bases, with 14 bases between the two germline ends. The CDR3 consists of 14 residues. Germline V CDR1 and CDR2: WNHNN, SYGVQD (reference sequence). This CDR3 reads CASSPRGLSYGYTF. The CDR3 nucleotides read TGCGCCAGCAGTCCCCGGGGACTTAGCTATGGCTACACCTTC.

The CDR3: CASSLKRQLNTEAFF. CDR3 DNA sequence: TGTGCCAGCAGCTTGAAAAGACAGCTGAACACTGAAGCTTTCTTT. J is TRBJ1-1 and V is TRBV7-8, with D possibly TRBD1 on 5 matching bases. The germline gives CDR1 SGHVS, CDR2 FQNEAQ. Trimming took 3 bases from V and 0 from J, leaving 11 bases between them. The CDR3 is made up of 15 amino acids.

This chain links TRBV6-2 or TRBV6-3 with TRBJ1-1; tentatively, D is TRBD1 (5 bases). Deletions cut 2 bases from V and 5 bases from J, with 9 bases between. Germline CDR1 is MNHEY and CDR2 is SVGEGT. The CDR3 consists of 13 residues. CDR3 in amino acids: CASSYREGTEAFF. The CDR3 DNA follows: TGTGCCAGCAGTTACAGGGAGGGGACTGAAGCTTTCTTT.

The chain uses TRBV10-2 and TRBJ1-1; possibly TRBD1 for D (5 bases). Looked up from germline, CDR1 is WSHSY and CDR2 is SAAADI. The CDR3 spans 12 residues. Trimming removed 4 bases at V and 4 bases at J, with 7 bases between. DNA for the CDR3: TGCGCCAGCAGTGCTAGGGGCACTGAAGCTTTCTTT. This translates into CASSARGTEAFF.

The chain carries TRBV7-2 and TRBJ1-1; possibly TRBD1 for D (5 bases). V was cut by 5 bases and J by 5 bases, with 15 bases left in between. The germline V gene encodes CDR1 SGHTA and CDR2 FQGNSA. The CDR3 sequence is 14 residues long. CDR3 amino acids: CASSQQDLRTEAFF. The DNA of the CDR3 is TGTGCCAGCAGCCAACAGGACCTGAGGACTGAAGCTTTCTTT.

This chain joins TRBV4-1 and TRBJ2-1; D is unresolved. The CDR3 is 14 residues long. The germline gives CDR1 MGHRA, CDR2 YSYEKL. V was pared by 2 bases and J by 6 bases, with 11 bases between. The CDR3 spells CASSQQRPRNEQFF. In DNA, the CDR3 is TGCGCCAGCAGCCAACAGAGGCCGCGCAATGAGCAGTTCTTC.

This clone occurred once. V is TRBV28 and J is TRBJ2-5, with D tentatively TRBD2 (6 bases). The germline gives CDR1 MDHEN, CDR2 SYDVKM. Trimming stripped 8 bases from V and 5 bases from J, with 12 bases between. The CDR3 has 12 amino acids. The CDR3 loop is CASGAGRETQYF. In nucleotides, the CDR3 is TGTGCCAGCGGTGCGGGACGGGAGACCCAGTACTTC.

The rearrangement joins TRBV6-5 to TRBJ2-5; D is perhaps TRBD2 (6 bases). The germline gives CDR1 MNHEY, CDR2 SVGAGI. CDR3 length: 14 residues. The V and J ends lost 1 base and 2 bases respectively, with 8 bases between them. CDR3 nucleotides: TGTGCCAGCAGTTACTTGGCGGGACAAGAGACCCAGTACTTC. Its protein is CASSYLAGQETQYF.

This clone was counted a single time. The chain links TRBV7-3 to TRBJ1-2; perhaps TRBD1 as D (5 bases). Germline CDR1 and CDR2: SGHTA and FQGTGA. The CDR3 is 12 amino acids. With 5 bases removed from V and 4 bases from J, the gap between germline ends came to 8 bases. CDR3 in amino acids: CASSPGGYGYTF. The CDR3 DNA reads TGTGCCAGCAGCCCGGGGGGCTATGGCTACACCTTC.

This clone was detected once. This chain joins TRBV3-1 (or the pseudogene TRBV3-2) and TRBJ1-3; possible D gene TRBD1, 5 bases. The CDR3 consists of 15 residues. Germline V gives CDR1 LGHDT, CDR2 YNNKEL (reference sequence). V was clipped by 0 bases and J by 2 bases, with 8 bases between them. CDR3 DNA sequence: TGTGCCAGCAGCCAAGATGCAGGGCCTGGAAACACCATATATTTT. This encodes CASSQDAGPGNTIYF.

V and J are TRBV27 and TRBJ2-7; 9 bases fit TRBD1. J gave up 0 bases and V 6 bases, and 6 bases lay outside the gene matches. CDR1 and CDR2 (germline): MNHEY, SMNVEV (reference sequence). The CDR3 totals 15 residues. The CDR3 region has the DNA TGTGCCAGCAGACCGGAGACAGGGGGCTCCTACGAGCAGTACTTC. This encodes CASRPETGGSYEQYF.